This T cell receptor (beta chain) was recorded in a study of OX40 agonist ivuxolimab in advanced cancers. Deletions cut 1 base from V and 0 bases from J, with 9 bases between. This CDR3 spans 16 amino acids. In germline, CDR1 is SSHAT, CDR2 FNYEAQ (reference sequence). Here immunoSEQ multiplex PCR was the method, and the copy in TCRdb shows in-frame clones only, minus some. The sample comprises 95,000 to 150,000 clones, more than 80% of which are singletons, and around 0.55% rests with the top ten. The sequencing used CD4+ or CD8+ T cells sorted from blood, collected in a trial of the OX40 agonist ivuxolimab. This TCR derives from an adult with an advanced solid tumor such as melanoma, head and neck, liver or kidney cancer. The V call is TRBV7-7, the J call TRBJ2-2; D may be TRBD1 (6 bases). The CDR3 protein is CASSLDGTPNTGELFF. The CDR3 DNA reads TGTGCCAGCAGCTTAGATGGGACACCGAACACCGGGGAGCTGTTTTTT.